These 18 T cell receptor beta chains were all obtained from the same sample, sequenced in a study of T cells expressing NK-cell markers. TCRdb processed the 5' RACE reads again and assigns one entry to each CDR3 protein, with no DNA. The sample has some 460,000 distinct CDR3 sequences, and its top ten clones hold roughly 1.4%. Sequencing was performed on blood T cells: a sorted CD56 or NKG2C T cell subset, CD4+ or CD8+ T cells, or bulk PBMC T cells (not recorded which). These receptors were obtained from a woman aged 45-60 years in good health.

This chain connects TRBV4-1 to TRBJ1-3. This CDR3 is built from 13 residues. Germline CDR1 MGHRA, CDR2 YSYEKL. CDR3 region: CASSQGRRETIYF.

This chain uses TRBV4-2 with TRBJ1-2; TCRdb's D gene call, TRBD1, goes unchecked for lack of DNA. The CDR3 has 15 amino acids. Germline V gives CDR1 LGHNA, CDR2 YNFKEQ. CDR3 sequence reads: CASSQGDQGDYGYTF.

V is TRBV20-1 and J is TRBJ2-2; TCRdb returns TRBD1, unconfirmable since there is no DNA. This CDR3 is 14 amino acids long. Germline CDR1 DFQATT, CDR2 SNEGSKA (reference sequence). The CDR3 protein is CSARAHRATGELFF.

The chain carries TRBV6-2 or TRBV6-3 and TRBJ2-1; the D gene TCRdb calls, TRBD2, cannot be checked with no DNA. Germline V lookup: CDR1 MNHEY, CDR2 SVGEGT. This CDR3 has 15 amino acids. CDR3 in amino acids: CASSVTRSFYNEQFF.

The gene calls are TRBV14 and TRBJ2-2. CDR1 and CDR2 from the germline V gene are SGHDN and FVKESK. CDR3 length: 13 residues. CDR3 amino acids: CASSQLTNGELFF.

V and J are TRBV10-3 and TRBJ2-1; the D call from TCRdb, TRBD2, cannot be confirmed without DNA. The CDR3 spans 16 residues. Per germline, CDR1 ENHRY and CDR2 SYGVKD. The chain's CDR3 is CAISESKGGSSNEQFF.

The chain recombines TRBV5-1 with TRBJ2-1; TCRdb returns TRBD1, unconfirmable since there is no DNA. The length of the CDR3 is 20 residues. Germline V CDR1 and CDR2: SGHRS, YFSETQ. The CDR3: CASSLAREDRGWLGYNEQFF.

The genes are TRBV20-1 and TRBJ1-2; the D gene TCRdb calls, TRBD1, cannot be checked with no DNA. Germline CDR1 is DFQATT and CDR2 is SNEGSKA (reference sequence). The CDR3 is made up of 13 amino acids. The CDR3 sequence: CSARGIQGRGYTF.

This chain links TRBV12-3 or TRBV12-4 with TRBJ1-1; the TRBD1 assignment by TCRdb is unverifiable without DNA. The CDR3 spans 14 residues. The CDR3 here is CASSQGGGLAEAFF.

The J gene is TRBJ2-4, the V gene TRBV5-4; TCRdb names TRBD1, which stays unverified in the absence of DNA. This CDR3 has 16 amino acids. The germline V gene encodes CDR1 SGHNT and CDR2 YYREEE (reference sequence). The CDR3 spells CASSSSGDVGKNIQYF.

The CDR3 reads CASSYLPGLLPGELFF. The chain employs TRBV6-2 or TRBV6-3 and TRBJ2-2; TCRdb's D call, TRBD2, is unchecked because there is no DNA. The CDR3 has 16 amino acids. Germline V CDR1 and CDR2: MNHEY, SVGEGT.

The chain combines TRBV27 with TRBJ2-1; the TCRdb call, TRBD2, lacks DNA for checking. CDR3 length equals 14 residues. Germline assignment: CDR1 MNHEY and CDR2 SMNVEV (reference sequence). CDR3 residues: CATKSGRAPNEQFF.

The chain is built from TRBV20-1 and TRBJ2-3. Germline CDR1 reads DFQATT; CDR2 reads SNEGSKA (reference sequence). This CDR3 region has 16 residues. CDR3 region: CSAPRSSGSSTDTQYF.

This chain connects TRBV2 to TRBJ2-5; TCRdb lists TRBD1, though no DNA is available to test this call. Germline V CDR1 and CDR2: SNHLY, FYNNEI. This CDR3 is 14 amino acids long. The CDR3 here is CASRGPQRQETQYF.

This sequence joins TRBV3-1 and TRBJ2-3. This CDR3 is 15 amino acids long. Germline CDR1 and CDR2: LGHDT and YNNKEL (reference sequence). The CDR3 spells CASRPAATSTDTQYF.

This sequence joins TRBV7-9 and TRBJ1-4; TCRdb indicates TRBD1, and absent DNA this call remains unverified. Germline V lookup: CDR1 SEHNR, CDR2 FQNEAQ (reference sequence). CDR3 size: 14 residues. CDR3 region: CASSFRGDGEKLFF.

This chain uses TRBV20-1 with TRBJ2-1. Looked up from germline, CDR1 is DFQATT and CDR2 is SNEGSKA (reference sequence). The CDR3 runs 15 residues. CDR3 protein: CSARDGSRSHNEQFF.

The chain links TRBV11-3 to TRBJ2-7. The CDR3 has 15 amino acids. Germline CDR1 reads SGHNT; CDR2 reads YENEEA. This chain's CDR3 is CASSLDDGPRSEQYF.